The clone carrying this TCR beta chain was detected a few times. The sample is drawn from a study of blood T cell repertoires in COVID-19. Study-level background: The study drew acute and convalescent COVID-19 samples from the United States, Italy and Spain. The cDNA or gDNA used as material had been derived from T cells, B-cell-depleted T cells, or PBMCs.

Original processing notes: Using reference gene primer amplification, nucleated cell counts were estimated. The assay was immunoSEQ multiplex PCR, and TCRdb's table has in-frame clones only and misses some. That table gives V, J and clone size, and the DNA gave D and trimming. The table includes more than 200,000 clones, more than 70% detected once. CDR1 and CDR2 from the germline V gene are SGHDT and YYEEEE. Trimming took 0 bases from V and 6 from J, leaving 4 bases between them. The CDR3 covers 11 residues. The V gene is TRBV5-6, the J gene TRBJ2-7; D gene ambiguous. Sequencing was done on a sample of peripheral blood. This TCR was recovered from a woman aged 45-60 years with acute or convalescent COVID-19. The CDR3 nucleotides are TGTGCCAGCAGCTTGGTCGGCGAGCAGTACTTC. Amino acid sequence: CASSLVGEQYF.